Presented here are 29 T cell receptor beta chains from one specimen sequenced in a study of CD8 T cells in ankylosing spondylitis. Their specific antigens are unknown. TCRdb passed the 5' RACE reads through MiXCR, listing each CDR3 protein once. The sample has about 220,000 distinct CDR3 sequences; approximately 20% are singletons. Findings of the study overall: Ankylosing spondylitis blood appeared to be characterized by a TCR beta motif of 8 or 9 highly homologous variants.

Sequenced: blood, either unsorted or a sorted T cell fraction (not recorded which). The receptors were sampled from a male donor with ankylosing spondylitis.

The chain uses TRBV5-1 and TRBJ2-7; D remains ambiguous. Trimming stripped 0 bases from V and 2 bases from J, with 9 bases between. The germline V gene encodes CDR1 SGHRS and CDR2 YFSETQ. This CDR3 contains 14 residues. The CDR3 sequence: CASSLETYPYEQYF. DNA for the CDR3: TGCGCCAGCAGCTTGGAAACTTATCCCTACGAGCAGTACTTC.

The genes are TRBV12-3 or TRBV12-4 and TRBJ1-2; D uncertain. This CDR3 is built from 14 residues. V was clipped by 1 base and J by 4 bases, with 10 bases between them. CDR3 DNA: TGTGCCAGCAGTTTAGACGTACTAGGCTATGGCTACACCTTC. Amino acid sequence: CASSLDVLGYGYTF.

This clonotype has more than one count but fewer than ten. This chain joins TRBV12-3 or TRBV12-4 and TRBJ1-3; a weak D match, TRBD1 (5 bases). The CDR3 sequence is 14 residues long. The V end was cut by 4 bases, the J end by 8 bases, with 15 bases between. The CDR3 DNA reads TGTGCCAGCAGTTCGGGACCTCCCGGGTACACCATATATTTT. It yields the protein CASSSGPPGYTIYF.

The chain employs TRBV19 and TRBJ2-5, with 9 bases aligning to TRBD2. CDR3 length equals 16 residues. CDR1 is LNHDA, CDR2 SQIVND, per germline (reference sequence). The trim removed 5 bases at V and 5 bases at J, leaving 12 bases unmatched. CDR3: CASSPRIGTSLETQYF. In DNA, the CDR3 is TGTGCCAGTAGTCCTCGAATTGGGACTAGCTTGGAGACCCAGTACTTC. Combining the CDR3 with reference TRBV19 and TRBJ2-5 gives the whole variable domain DGGITQSPKYLFRKEGQNVTLSCEQNLNHDAMYWYRQDPGQGLRLIYYSQIVNDFQKGDIAEGYSVSREKKESFPLTVTSAQKNPTAFYLCASSPRIGTSLETQYFGPGTRLLVL.

The rearrangement links TRBV5-6 to TRBJ2-1, with D tentatively TRBD1 (8 bases). This CDR3 has 15 amino acids. Germline CDR1 SGHDT, CDR2 YYEEEE. V was pared by 5 bases and J by 5 bases, with 17 bases between. The CDR3 here is CASRWGGQANNEQFF. The CDR3 coding sequence is TGTGCCAGCAGATGGGGGGGACAGGCTAACAATGAGCAGTTCTTC.

This clonotype came up many times. The chain joins TRBV5-1 to TRBJ1-1, with 8 bases lining up with TRBD1. The CDR3 is 15 amino acids. The trim removed 3 bases at V and 0 bases at J, leaving 4 bases unmatched. The germline CDR1 and CDR2 sequences are SGHRS and YFSETQ. This CDR3 reads CASSSSTGVNTEAFF. The DNA for the CDR3 is TGCGCCAGCAGCTCATCGACAGGGGTGAACACTGAAGCTTTCTTT.

The V gene is TRBV7-2, the J gene TRBJ2-5, with TRBD2 as a possible D gene (6 bases). Germline V gene lookup returns CDR1 SGHTA and CDR2 FQGNSA. Trimming took off 6 bases at V and 6 bases at J, with 17 bases between the two ends. The length of the CDR3 is 14 residues. CDR3 sequence: CASRPAGFIQTQYF. The CDR3 DNA is TGTGCCAGCAGGCCGGCGGGGTTTATTCAGACCCAGTACTTC.

V and J are TRBV20-1 and TRBJ2-1; TRBD2 agrees at 7 bases. V trimming: 3 bases; J trimming: 0 bases; junction bases outside the gene matches: 5. CDR1 is DFQATT and CDR2 is SNEGSKA in the germline V gene (reference sequence). There are 15 residues in the CDR3. CDR3 DNA: TGCAGTGCTAGCCCCCGGGACTACTCCTACAATGAGCAGTTCTTC. It is translated as CSASPRDYSYNEQFF.

This clonotype was detected a few times. The V gene is TRBV10-3, the J gene TRBJ2-1, with D hard to call. From germline, CDR1 is ENHRY and CDR2 SYGVKD. This CDR3 has 14 residues. Trimming removed 2 bases at V and 10 bases at J, with 15 bases between. In nucleotides, the CDR3 is TGTGCCATCAGTGAGACCCACGAGGTCTGGGAGCAGTTCTTC. Translation: CAISETHEVWEQFF.

This clonotype was seen only a few times. The V gene is TRBV4-1, the J gene TRBJ2-7, with 7 bases lining up with TRBD2. Germline CDR1 and CDR2: MGHRA and YSYEKL. The length of the CDR3 is 16 residues. The V segment lost 3 bases and the J segment 4 bases; nucleotides outside the gene matches: 12. The DNA for the CDR3 is TGCGCCAGCAGCCAGAGCCCCGGCGGGGGAGAATACGAGCAGTACTTC. Protein product: CASSQSPGGGEYEQYF.

This clonotype was seen ten or more times. V usage is TRBV5-1 and J usage is TRBJ1-1; tentatively, D is TRBD1 (6 bases). V was cut by 0 bases and J by 6 bases, with 6 bases left in between. From germline, CDR1 is SGHRS and CDR2 YFSETQ. CDR3 length equals 12 residues. The CDR3 here is CASSLEGAEAFF. CDR3 DNA: TGCGCCAGCAGCTTGGAGGGGGCTGAAGCTTTCTTT.

V and J are TRBV5-6 and TRBJ1-5; D is uncertain. Trimming took off 3 bases at V and 5 bases at J, with 12 bases between the two ends. Germline lookup yields CDR1 SGHDT and CDR2 YYEEEE. The CDR3 runs to 14 residues. The CDR3 sequence is CASSWGLTHQPQHF. CDR3 in DNA: TGTGCCAGCAGCTGGGGTCTAACCCATCAGCCCCAGCATTTT.

The chain is built from TRBV20-1 and TRBJ2-4; the D is unclear. The CDR3 length is 13 residues. V was pared by 3 bases and J by 5 bases, with 11 bases between. Germline CDR1 and CDR2: DFQATT and SNEGSKA (reference sequence). The CDR3 region has the DNA TGCAGTGCTAGCAACCCCAGCCAAAACATTCAGTACTTC. Translated, it gives CSASNPSQNIQYF.

In this sample, this clonotype turned up many times. The CDR3 nucleotides are TGTGCCAGCAGTAAGACTGAATCCTACAATGAGCAGTTCTTC. It is translated as CASSKTESYNEQFF. J is TRBJ2-1 and V is TRBV6-2 or TRBV6-3; no definite D call. V lost 5 bases and J 1 base, leaving 9 bases between the germline ends. Germline V gene data show CDR1 as MNHEY and CDR2 as SVGEGT. This CDR3 is 14 amino acids long.

In its sample, this clonotype was seen a few times. The chain employs TRBV29-1 and TRBJ2-2, with D perhaps matching TRBD1 or TRBD2 (5 bases each). The CDR3 has 12 amino acids. Deletions cut 3 bases from V and 4 bases from J, with 6 bases between. CDR1 and CDR2 from the germline V gene are SQVTM and ANQGSEA. The CDR3 here is CSVEGVTGELFF. The CDR3, as DNA: TGCAGCGTTGAGGGGGTCACCGGGGAGCTGTTTTTT.

This clonotype was detected only a few times. The V and J genes are TRBV7-9 and TRBJ2-7; TRBD2 agrees at 11 bases. The CDR3 has 14 amino acids. Unmatched junction bases numbered 6, after V lost 10 bases and J lost 1 base. CDR1 is SEHNR, CDR2 FQNEAQ, per germline (reference sequence). This CDR3 is CATSGTSGSYEQYF. DNA of the CDR3: TGTGCCACTTCCGGGACTAGCGGATCCTACGAGCAGTACTTC.

The gene calls are TRBV4-3 and TRBJ2-7; maybe TRBD2 (6 bases). V gave up 0 bases and J gave up 2 bases, with 11 bases separating them. CDR1 LGHNA and CDR2 YSLEER come from the germline V gene. The CDR3 is 15 amino acids. CDR3: CASSQDGGAPYEQYF. In DNA form, the CDR3 reads TGCGCCAGCAGCCAAGATGGAGGGGCCCCCTACGAGCAGTACTTC.

The chain joins TRBV12-3 or TRBV12-4 to TRBJ2-5; D possibly corresponds to TRBD2 (6 bases). This CDR3 has 13 residues. V lost 6 bases, J lost 5 bases, and 13 bases lay in between. The CDR3 loop is CASSRDSPETQYF. Written as DNA, the CDR3 is TGTGCCAGCAGCCGGGACTCCCCCGAGACCCAGTACTTC.

This clonotype showed up just a few times. The V and J genes are TRBV20-1 and TRBJ2-2; the D gene is possibly TRBD1 (6 bases). Trimming took 3 bases from V and 4 from J, leaving 9 bases between them. This CDR3 region has 13 residues. Germline assignment: CDR1 DFQATT and CDR2 SNEGSKA (reference sequence). The DNA of the CDR3 is TGCAGTGCTAGTACAGGGCTCACCGGGGAGCTGTTTTTT. Translation: CSASTGLTGELFF.

This clonotype was recorded many times. The rearrangement joins TRBV12-3 or TRBV12-4 to TRBJ2-2, with 9 bases lining up with TRBD1. Losses at the gene ends were 4 bases for V and 6 bases for J; bases not matched to a gene: 3. CDR3 size: 14 residues. The CDR3 protein is CASSSGQGPGELFF. The CDR3 DNA is TGTGCCAGCAGTTCGGGACAGGGACCCGGGGAGCTGTTTTTT.

This chain uses TRBV9 with TRBJ2-7, with D possibly being TRBD1 (5 bases). From germline, CDR1 is SGDLS and CDR2 YYNGEE. This CDR3 has 13 amino acids. The ends were cut back, 0 bases at V and 7 bases at J, with 11 bases in the middle. CDR3 region: CASSVVPGNEQYF. The DNA for the CDR3 is TGTGCCAGCAGCGTAGTGCCAGGGAATGAGCAGTACTTC.

The chain has TRBV4-1 and TRBJ2-1; D might be TRBD2 (6 bases). The CDR3 length is 16 residues. V lost 8 bases, J lost 1 base, and 18 bases lay in between. Germline V gives CDR1 MGHRA, CDR2 YSYEKL. CDR3 sequence: CASGPSGGRSYNEQFF. The CDR3, as DNA: TGCGCCAGCGGGCCGTCCGGAGGGCGGTCCTACAATGAGCAGTTCTTC.

To note about this clonotype: A junction end diverges from the germline sequence, so it may reflect a read error. J is TRBJ1-1 and V is TRBV13; tentative D call: TRBD1 (5 bases). From germline, CDR1 is PRHDT and CDR2 FYEKMQ (reference sequence). CDR3 length equals 8 residues. CDR3 loop: CVSGGAFF. In DNA, the CDR3 is TGTGTCAGCGGGGGAGCTTTCTTT. Full variable domain (outside the CDR3, taken from reference TRBV13 and TRBJ1-1): AAGVIQSPRHLIKEKRETATLKCYPIPRHDTVYWYQQGPGQDPQFLISFYEKMQSDKGSIPDRFSAQQFSDYHSELNMSSLELGDSALYFCVSGGAFFGQGTRLTVV.

In its sample, this clonotype was seen a few times. CDR3 nucleotides: TGTGCCAGCAGTTTTTTCAGTTCCTACGAGCAGTACTTC. It specifies CASSFFSSYEQYF. The chain joins TRBV28 to TRBJ2-7, with no clear D. The CDR3 extends over 13 amino acids. Germline CDR1 is MDHEN and CDR2 is SYDVKM. V dropped 3 bases and J dropped 1 base, with 7 bases sitting between them.

The V gene is TRBV2, the J gene TRBJ1-2; 8 bases fit TRBD1. V dropped 1 base and J dropped 4; count of bases not matched to a gene: 5. The CDR3 sequence is 15 residues long. Looked up from germline, CDR1 is SNHLY and CDR2 is FYNNEI. CDR3 bases: TGTGCCAGCAGTGAAGGGGCAGGGGGCATCTATGGCTACACCTTC. It codes for CASSEGAGGIYGYTF.

CDR3 loop: CASSPETSGLAHNEQFF. CDR3 sequence (DNA): TGTGCCAGCAGCCCAGAGACTAGCGGCCTGGCCCACAATGAGCAGTTCTTC. The chain employs TRBV7-9 and TRBJ2-1; 9 bases are a match to TRBD2. The J segment lost 5 bases and the V segment lost 5 bases, leaving 13 bases of the junction unmatched. CDR3 length: 17 residues. The germline V gene has CDR1 SEHNR and CDR2 FQNEAQ (reference sequence).

This clonotype has just a few counts. The rearrangement joins TRBV2 to TRBJ2-5; D ambiguous. The CDR3 contains 15 residues. Germline values: CDR1 SNHLY, CDR2 FYNNEI. Trimming shortened V by 3 bases and J by 2 bases, and 13 bases separated the two germline ends. The CDR3 coding sequence is TGTGCCAGCAGTGATCCCGTGTGGCAGCAAGAGACCCAGTACTTC. It specifies CASSDPVWQQETQYF.

The chain recombines TRBV12-3 or TRBV12-4 with TRBJ2-1; unclear D gene. V shed 3 bases and J shed 7 bases, with 19 bases lying between them. The CDR3 consists of 16 residues. DNA for the CDR3: TGTGCCAGCAGTTTTTCAGACATTCCCCGAAATAATGAGCAGTTCTTC. Translated, it gives CASSFSDIPRNNEQFF.

The V and J genes are TRBV14 and TRBJ2-1; possibly TRBD1 for D (6 bases). Germline-derived CDR1 and CDR2 are SGHDN and FVKESK. Between the trimmed V and J ends, which lost 3 bases and 7 bases, there was a span of 13 bases. There are 14 residues in the CDR3. The CDR3 nucleotides are TGTGCCAGCAGCCAGGACAGCTTTGGGAATGAGCAGTTCTTC. Translated: CASSQDSFGNEQFF.